The rows below give T cell receptor beta chains drawn from one sample of a study of glioma-infiltrating T cells after dendritic cell vaccination. Assay: immunoSEQ multiplex PCR; the TCRdb copy retains only in-frame clones and omits some. The table has approximately 90,000 clones, more than 75% seen once. The source was blood, collected before dendritic cell vaccination. The receptors here all came from a human donor with glioblastoma. Both conserved end residues are trimmed from each CDR3. The size of a clone is reported for some rows only, either as once, few or many, or as a class for expanded clones.

clone_size: .
v_call: TRBV5-1
cdr3_aa: ASSRTGTGDEQY

clone_size: .
v_call: TRBV2
cdr3_aa: ASKRGTGNEAF

clone_size: .
v_call: TRBV30
cdr3_aa: AWRPGGGWYTEAF

clone_size: .
v_call: TRBV5-1
cdr3_aa: ASSFSVSGGQETQY

clone_size: .
v_call: TRBV4-1
cdr3_aa: ASSQDYEGASGETQY

clone_size: few
v_call: TRBV5-1
cdr3_aa: ASSLAVAGGAELF

clone_size: once
v_call: TRBV13
cdr3_aa: ASSSYGQLGDNEQF

clone_size: .
v_call: TRBV29-1
cdr3_aa: SAGQGGIGELF

clone_size: .
v_call: TRBV7-3
cdr3_aa: ASSSTSGLDTQY

clone_size: .
v_call: TRBV9
cdr3_aa: ASSEVAGTSGYT

clone_size: .
v_call: TRBV27
cdr3_aa: ASSFVSLGELF

clone_size: .
v_call: TRBV9
cdr3_aa: ASSARHNSGGGRYNEQF

clone_size: .
v_call: TRBV5-1
cdr3_aa: ASSLTGGDTDTQY

clone_size: .
v_call: TRBV12-5
cdr3_aa: ASGLVPSRTYEQY

clone_size: .
v_call: TRBV28
cdr3_aa: ASSWGRGEEKLF

clone_size: few
v_call: TRBV6-5
cdr3_aa: ASRTGTGYGYT

clone_size: .
v_call: TRBV5-1
cdr3_aa: ASSLGGQGGFEQY

clone_size: .
v_call: TRBV19
cdr3_aa: ASREWQQNSPLH

clone_size: .
v_call: TRBV6-6
cdr3_aa: ASNTGQGVDQPQH

clone_size: .
v_call: TRBV6-1
cdr3_aa: ASSGTSGGSSYEQY

clone_size: .
v_call: TRBV19
cdr3_aa: ASSIIGQGADEQF

clone_size: .
v_call: TRBV19
cdr3_aa: ASRLDRYTDTQY

clone_size: .
v_call: TRBV29-1
cdr3_aa: SVEVAEAEQF

clone_size: once
v_call: TRBV9
cdr3_aa: ASASPTGFSYGYT

clone_size: .
v_call: TRBV7-9
cdr3_aa: ASSSEDYYTQY

clone_size: few
v_call: TRBV14
cdr3_aa: ASSQARSGGSSEQY

clone_size: .
v_call: TRBV5-1
cdr3_aa: ASSQGTASGTGELF

clone_size: .
v_call: TRBV27
cdr3_aa: ASTLNRGTGANTEAF

clone_size: .
v_call: TRBV29-1
cdr3_aa: SVEQAGITGELF

clone_size: .
v_call: TRBV5-4
cdr3_aa: ASSDSGSDNEQF

clone_size: few
v_call: TRBV28
cdr3_aa: ASELPGGRSGANVLT

clone_size: .
v_call: TRBV4-1
cdr3_aa: ASSQLGDRVTGELF

clone_size: .
v_call: TRBV29-1
cdr3_aa: SVERQGFYGYT

clone_size: once
v_call: TRBV19
cdr3_aa: ASSIGGGSYEQY

clone_size: .
v_call: TRBV7-6
cdr3_aa: ASSQEQGPQH

clone_size: .
v_call: TRBV6-1
cdr3_aa: ASRLPGTRDEQY

clone_size: .
v_call: TRBV5-1
cdr3_aa: ASSMTSSNEQF

clone_size: .
v_call: TRBV9
cdr3_aa: ASSVSGVISGANVLT

clone_size: once
v_call: TRBV5-1
cdr3_aa: ASRTSGTSYEQY

clone_size: .
v_call: TRBV27
cdr3_aa: ASSLSLSGSLSYEQY

clone_size: .
v_call: TRBV9
cdr3_aa: ASSAPPGQASGYT

clone_size: .
v_call: TRBV7-9
cdr3_aa: ASSLNPTNEKLF

clone_size: few
v_call: TRBV4-3
cdr3_aa: ASSQEALDGGSGNTIY

clone_size: .
v_call: TRBV5-4
cdr3_aa: ASSVQDKPYEQY

clone_size: once
v_call: TRBV6-5
cdr3_aa: ASSPLGGGSYEQY

clone_size: .
v_call: TRBV7-6
cdr3_aa: ASSSSPGGLASGYEQY

clone_size: .
v_call: TRBV5-1
cdr3_aa: ASSLETGAQTYGYT

clone_size: .
v_call: TRBV6-6
cdr3_aa: ASGGGLYEQY

clone_size: .
v_call: TRBV15
cdr3_aa: ATSRPSDISGNTIY

clone_size: once
v_call: TRBV30
cdr3_aa: AWSVGRGTGGNTIY

clone_size: .
v_call: TRBV2
cdr3_aa: ASNGKVSVQPQH

clone_size: .
v_call: TRBV25-1
cdr3_aa: ASNLRGGYT